One sample yielded the 17 T cell receptor beta chains listed below, sequenced in a study of a mutant IDH1 vaccine in newly diagnosed glioma. Their antigens remain unidentified. Time point of the sample: week 23, last vaccination. Vaccination comprised doses that each held 300 ug of mutant IDH1 20-mer peptide, plus topical imiquimod. The protocol was immunoSEQ multiplex PCR, while the TCRdb copy is restricted to in-frame clones and leaves out a portion. The sample lists about 86,000 clones, almost 85% occurring once. The input for sequencing was PBMCs, taken from a glioma patient whose treatment included an IDH1 peptide vaccine. The receptors were sampled from a man in his thirties or forties with glioma. Some clones in this sample may be carry-over from other donors' samples.

This sequence joins TRBV30 and TRBJ2-5, with D possibly being TRBD2 (6 bases). V was trimmed by 3 bases and J by 0 bases, leaving 14 bases between them. The CDR3 covers 15 residues. CDR1 is GTSNPN and CDR2 is SVGIG in the germline V gene (reference sequence). The CDR3 sequence: CAWSRGFGDQETQYF. DNA of the CDR3: TGTGCCTGGAGCCGGGGGTTTGGGGACCAAGAGACCCAGTACTTC.

The genes are TRBV28 and TRBJ1-3, with D uncertain. V gave up 2 bases and J gave up 0 bases, with 8 bases separating them. The CDR3 loop spans 15 amino acids. Germline CDR1 reads MDHEN; CDR2 reads SYDVKM. CDR3 sequence (DNA): TGTGCCAGCAGTTTAATCAGCGGCTCTGGAAACACCATATATTTT. Translating it yields CASSLISGSGNTIYF. Variable domain in full (rest from reference TRBV28 and TRBJ1-3): DVKVTQSSRYLVKRTGEKVFLECVQDMDHENMFWYRQDPGLGLRLIYFSYDVKMKEKGDIPEGYSVSREKKERFSLILESASTNQTSMYLCASSLISGSGNTIYFGEGSWLTVV.

The chain links TRBV4-1 to TRBJ1-2; D remains ambiguous. CDR3 length: 17 residues. The germline V gene has CDR1 MGHRA and CDR2 YSYEKL. V gave up 0 bases and J gave up 2 bases, with 16 bases separating them. CDR3 in DNA: TGCGCCAGCAGCCAAGATCCGAGACAAGGACCAAACTATGGCTACACCTTC. This encodes CASSQDPRQGPNYGYTF.

The rearrangement links TRBV5-5 to TRBJ2-7; D is unclear. CDR1 is SGHKS, CDR2 YYEKEE, per germline (reference sequence). The CDR3 has 14 amino acids. Trimming removed 2 bases from V and 0 bases from J, with 9 bases in between. CDR3 loop: CASSFGRNSYEQYF. In nucleotides, the CDR3 is TGTGCCAGCAGCTTTGGTCGTAACTCCTACGAGCAGTACTTC.

The chain is built from TRBV9 and TRBJ2-7; D is uncertain. Between the trimmed V and J ends, which lost 0 bases and 0 bases, there was a span of 4 bases. CDR1 is SGDLS, CDR2 YYNGEE, per germline. This CDR3 region has 13 residues. This CDR3 reads CASSVGTSYEQYF. CDR3 bases: TGTGCCAGCAGCGTAGGGACCTCCTACGAGCAGTACTTC.

This clone appeared a single time. The rearrangement uses TRBV28 and TRBJ1-2, with 7 bases fitting TRBD1. This CDR3 is built from 15 residues. The germline V gene encodes CDR1 MDHEN and CDR2 SYDVKM. The ends lost 6 bases at V and 4 bases at J; junction bases unmatched: 11. The CDR3: CASSPGTDLSYGYTF. The CDR3 DNA is TGTGCCAGCAGCCCCGGGACAGACCTATCCTATGGCTACACCTTC.

V usage is TRBV7-9 and J usage is TRBJ2-7, with D tentatively TRBD1 or TRBD2 (5 bases each). Trimming pared 4 bases from V and 5 bases from J, leaving 15 bases between. Germline V gene lookup returns CDR1 SEHNR and CDR2 FQNEAQ (reference sequence). The CDR3 is 14 residues long. The CDR3 is CASSSSGDHHEQYF. CDR3 nucleotide sequence: TGTGCCAGCAGCTCCTCCGGGGACCATCACGAGCAGTACTTC. Using reference TRBV7-9 and TRBJ2-7 for the parts outside the CDR3, the full variable domain is DTGVSQNPRHKITKRGQNVTFRCDPISEHNRLYWYRQTLGQGPEFLTYFQNEAQLEKSRLLSDRFSAERPKGSFSTLEIQRTEQGDSAMYLCASSSSGDHHEQYFGPGTRLTVT.

The chain has TRBV27 and TRBJ2-7, with a tentative D call TRBD1 (6 bases). Germline CDR1 is MNHEY and CDR2 is SMNVEV (reference sequence). V gave up 3 bases and J gave up 6 bases, with 18 bases separating them. The CDR3 is 15 amino acids. The CDR3 bases are TGTGCCAGCAGTTTTTTGTCAACAGGGACCTCCGAGCAGTACTTC. Translated, it gives CASSFLSTGTSEQYF.

The V gene is TRBV10-3, the J gene TRBJ1-2; no definite D call. The V end lost 0 bases, the J end lost 2 bases, and 7 bases lay between the germline ends. CDR3 length: 14 amino acids. Per the germline V gene, CDR1 is ENHRY and CDR2 is SYGVKD. CDR3 in DNA: TGTGCCATCAGTGAGTCTGGCAGAAACTATGGCTACACCTTC. Its protein product is CAISESGRNYGYTF.

The V gene is TRBV6-1, the J gene TRBJ2-7; either TRBD1 or TRBD2 may supply D (5 bases each). Germline V gene lookup returns CDR1 MNHNS and CDR2 SASEGT. This CDR3 comprises 13 residues. Trimming removed 1 base at V and 5 bases at J, with 9 bases between. The DNA for the CDR3 is TGTGCCAGCAGTGAAGGAGGGGCCCACGAGCAGTACTTC. As protein: CASSEGGAHEQYF.

The chain is built from TRBV4-2 and TRBJ2-3; D gene uncertain. The CDR3 sequence is 13 residues long. Per germline, CDR1 LGHNA and CDR2 YNFKEQ. Trimming removed 1 base from V and 2 bases from J, with 4 bases in between. The CDR3 region has the DNA TGTGCCAGCAGCCAAGGGCCCACAGATACGCAGTATTTT. Translating gives CASSQGPTDTQYF.

This clone was counted a single time. The V gene is TRBV19, the J gene TRBJ2-5; 9 bases fit TRBD1. This CDR3 has 17 residues. The J segment lost 5 bases and the V segment lost 1 base, leaving 11 bases of the junction unmatched. Germline V gene data show CDR1 as LNHDA and CDR2 as SQIVND (reference sequence). The CDR3 bases are TGTGCCAGTAGTATAGTTTGGGGACAGGGTCGGGTGGAGACCCAGTACTTC. Its protein is CASSIVWGQGRVETQYF.

This clone was recorded once. The V and J genes are TRBV7-9 and TRBJ1-2; the match to TRBD1 covers 7 bases. The V gene end was trimmed by 5 bases and the J gene end by 7 bases; junction bases not matched to a gene: 10. Germline V lookup: CDR1 SEHNR, CDR2 FQNEAQ (reference sequence). The CDR3 runs 14 residues. The CDR3 region has the DNA TGTGCCAGCAGCCCGCCGACAGGGTACCCTGGCTACACCTTC. It translates to CASSPPTGYPGYTF.

This clone was observed once. The chain combines TRBV9 with TRBJ1-4; D gene ambiguous. The germline V gene encodes CDR1 SGDLS and CDR2 YYNGEE. This CDR3 is built from 15 residues. V lost 4 bases, J lost 2 bases, and 12 bases lay in between. The CDR3 bases are TGTGCCAGCAGCCGTTCCTCGGGGACTAATGAAAAACTGTTTTTT. Translation gives CASSRSSGTNEKLFF.

J is TRBJ2-5 and V is TRBV5-1, with 8 nucleotides matching TRBD1. Germline CDR1 and CDR2: SGHRS and YFSETQ. The trim removed 5 bases at V and 3 bases at J, leaving 6 bases unmatched. The CDR3 is 14 residues long. The CDR3 sequence is CASRAQTGEETQYF. CDR3 nucleotides: TGCGCCAGCAGGGCACAGACAGGGGAAGAGACCCAGTACTTC.

The V and J genes are TRBV4-2 and TRBJ2-1, with D unresolved. Per the germline V gene, CDR1 is LGHNA and CDR2 is YNFKEQ. CDR3 length: 15 residues. V gave up 1 base and J gave up 4 bases, with 11 bases separating them. The CDR3 nucleotides read TGTGCCAGCAGCCAAGGTAGGATGGTGTACAATGAGCAGTTCTTC. Protein: CASSQGRMVYNEQFF.

The gene calls are TRBV7-2 and TRBJ2-7, with D possibly TRBD2 on 5 matching bases. CDR1 and CDR2 (germline): SGHTA, FQGNSA. Between the trimmed V and J ends, which lost 5 bases and 1 base, there was a span of 12 bases. The CDR3 covers 14 residues. The chain's CDR3 is CASSRTRVSYEQYF. CDR3 nucleotide sequence: TGTGCCAGCAGCCGGACGCGGGTGTCCTACGAGCAGTACTTC. The variable domain in full, with the rest retrieved from reference TRBV7-2 and TRBJ2-7, is GAGVSQSPSNKVTEKGKDVELRCDPISGHTALYWYRQSLGQGLEFLIYFQGNSAPDKSGLPSDRFSAERTGGSVSTLTIQRTQQEDSAVYLCASSRTRVSYEQYFGPGTRLTVT.